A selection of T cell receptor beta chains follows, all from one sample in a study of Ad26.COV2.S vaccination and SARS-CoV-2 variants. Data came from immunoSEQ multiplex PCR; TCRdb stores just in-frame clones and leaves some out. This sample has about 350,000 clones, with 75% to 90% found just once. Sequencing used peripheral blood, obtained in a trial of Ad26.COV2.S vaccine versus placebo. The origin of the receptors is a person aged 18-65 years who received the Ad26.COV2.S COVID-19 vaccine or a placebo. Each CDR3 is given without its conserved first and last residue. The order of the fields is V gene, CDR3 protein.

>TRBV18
ASSPSRGGPDKNIQY
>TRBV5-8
ASSPSRGGEFLQPQH
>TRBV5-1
ASSRTGGNTEAF
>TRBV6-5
ASSLFIDASYEQY
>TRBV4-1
ASSKTGASTEAF
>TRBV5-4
ASSLDGGAQRGYT
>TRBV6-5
ASPGQGATTEAF
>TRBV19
ASSISTGGAGQPQH
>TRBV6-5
ASSPGTYYGYT
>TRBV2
ASTSRLHLQF
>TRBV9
ASSVEVGGPAGELF
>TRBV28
ASRSTRGPTYEQY
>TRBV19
ASSMRSGNGYT
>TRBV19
ASSAKSPGQYYYEQY
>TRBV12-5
ASGLAGNEQF
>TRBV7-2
ASSLGQARTGKSNSPLH
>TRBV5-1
ASSLGDPDANTEAF